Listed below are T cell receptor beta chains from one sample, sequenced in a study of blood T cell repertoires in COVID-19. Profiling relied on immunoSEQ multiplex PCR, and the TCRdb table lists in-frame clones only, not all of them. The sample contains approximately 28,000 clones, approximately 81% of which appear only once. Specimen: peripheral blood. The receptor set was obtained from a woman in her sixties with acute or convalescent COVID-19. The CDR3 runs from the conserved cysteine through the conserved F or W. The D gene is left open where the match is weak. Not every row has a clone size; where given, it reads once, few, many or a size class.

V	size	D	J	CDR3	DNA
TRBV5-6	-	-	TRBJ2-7	CASSYQPLRGQYF	TGTGCCAGCAGTTACCAGCCGCTCAGGGGGCAGTACTTC
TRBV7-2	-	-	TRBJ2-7	CASRDRNYEQYF	TGTGCCAGCAGGGACAGAAACTACGAGCAGTACTTC
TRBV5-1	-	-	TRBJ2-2	CASTAGHVSTGELFF	TGCGCCAGCACAGCGGGACACGTCAGCACCGGGGAGCTGTTTTTT
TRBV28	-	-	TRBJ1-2	CASSINRVVYGYTF	TGTGCCAGCAGTATCAACAGGGTTGTCTATGGCTACACCTTC
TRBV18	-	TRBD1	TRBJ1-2	CASSPDRDYGYTF	TGTGCCAGCTCACCCGACAGGGACTATGGCTACACCTTC
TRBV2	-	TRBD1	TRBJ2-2	CASQGQHNTGELFF	TGTGCCAGTCAGGGACAGCATAACACCGGGGAGCTGTTTTTT
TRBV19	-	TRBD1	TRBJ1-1	CASSRLTSGTGGAAFF	TGTGCCAGTAGTAGACTCACGTCAGGGACAGGGGGCGCGGCTTTCTTT
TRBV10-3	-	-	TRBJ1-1	CAISRATTDTEAFF	TGTGCCATCAGCAGAGCGACGACAGACACTGAAGCTTTCTTT
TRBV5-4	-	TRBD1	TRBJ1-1	CASSSMDRSTEAFF	TGTGCCAGCAGCTCGATGGACAGGTCGACTGAAGCTTTCTTT
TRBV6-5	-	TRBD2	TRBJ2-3	CASRAGSGGADTQYF	TGTGCCAGCAGGGCCGGGAGCGGGGGAGCAGATACGCAGTATTTT
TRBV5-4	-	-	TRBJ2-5	CASTGGLKETQYF	TGTGCCAGCACAGGGGGACTGAAAGAGACCCAGTACTTC
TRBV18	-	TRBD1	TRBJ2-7	CASSPTGEGAYEQYF	TGTGCCAGCTCACCGACAGGGGAAGGGGCCTACGAGCAGTACTTC
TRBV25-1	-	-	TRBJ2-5	CASSDVAGGGAETQYF	TGTGCCAGCAGTGACGTCGCTGGGGGGGGCGCCGAGACCCAGTACTTC
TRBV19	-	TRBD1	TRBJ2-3	CASKSDRGTDTQYF	TGTGCCAGTAAGAGCGACAGGGGCACAGATACGCAGTATTTT
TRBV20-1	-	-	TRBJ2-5	CSAIRVETQYF	TGCAGTGCTATCAGGGTGGAGACCCAGTACTTC
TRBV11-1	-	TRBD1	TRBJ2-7	CASTLRGQGRDEQYF	TGTGCCAGCACTCTCAGGGGGCAGGGCAGGGACGAGCAGTACTTC
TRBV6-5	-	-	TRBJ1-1	CASRTRGGGTEAFF	TGTGCCAGCAGAACCCGTGGGGGGGGCACTGAAGCTTTCTTT
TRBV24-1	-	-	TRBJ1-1	CATSETGYTEAFF	TGTGCCACCAGTGAGACGGGATACACTGAAGCTTTCTTT
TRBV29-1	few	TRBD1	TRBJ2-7	CSVEETGSPYEQYF	TGCAGCGTTGAGGAGACAGGGTCACCCTACGAGCAGTACTTC
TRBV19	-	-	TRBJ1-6	CASSSWLGGDSPLHF	TGTGCCAGTAGTTCCTGGTTGGGAGGCGATTCACCCCTCCACTTT
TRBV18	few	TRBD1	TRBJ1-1	CASSLRTGTEAFF	TGTGCCAGCTCATTACGGACAGGGACTGAAGCTTTCTTT
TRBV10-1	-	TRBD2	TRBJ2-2	CASSGPRLAGNTGELFF	TGCGCCAGCAGTGGTCCCAGACTAGCGGGGAACACCGGGGAGCTGTTTTTT
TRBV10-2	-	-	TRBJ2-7	CASSESIATAYEQYF	TGCGCCAGCAGTGAGTCGATCGCGACTGCGTACGAGCAGTACTTC
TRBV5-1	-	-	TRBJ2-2	CASSPGRAKRHGELFF	TGCGCCAGCAGCCCTGGCAGGGCCAAAAGGCACGGGGAGCTGTTTTTT
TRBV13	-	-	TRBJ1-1	CASSLGQGGNTEAFF	TGTGCCAGCAGCTTAGGCCAGGGAGGGAACACTGAAGCTTTCTTT
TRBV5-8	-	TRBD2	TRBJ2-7	CASSLVLAGGGEQYF	TGTGCCAGCAGCTTGGTGTTAGCGGGGGGTGGAGAGCAGTACTTC
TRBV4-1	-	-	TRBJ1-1	CASSQAVTTEAFF	TGCGCCAGCAGCCAAGCGGTGACAACTGAAGCTTTCTTT
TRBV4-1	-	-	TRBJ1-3	CASSQVGRRGNTIYF	TGCGCCAGCAGCCAAGTGGGGCGGCGTGGAAACACCATATATTTT
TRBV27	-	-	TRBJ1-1	CASSFSGVNTEAFF	TGTGCCAGCAGTTTCTCGGGGGTGAACACTGAAGCTTTCTTT
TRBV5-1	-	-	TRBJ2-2	CASSPRGGDTGELFF	TGCGCCAGCAGCCCCCGAGGGGGGGACACCGGGGAGCTGTTTTTT
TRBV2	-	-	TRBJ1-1	CASSEGRKNTEAFF	TGTGCCAGCAGTGAGGGGCGGAAGAACACTGAAGCTTTCTTT
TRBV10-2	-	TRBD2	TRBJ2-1	CASSGYSSGGANEQFF	TGCGCCAGCAGTGGCTACTCTAGCGGGGGGGCGAATGAGCAGTTCTTC
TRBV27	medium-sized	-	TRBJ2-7	CASSVFGQNEQYF	TGTGCCAGCAGTGTATTTGGACAGAACGAGCAGTACTTC
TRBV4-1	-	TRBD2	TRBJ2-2	CASSQDLVGTSGGANTGELFF	TGCGCCAGCAGCCAAGATCTAGTAGGGACTAGCGGGGGTGCGAACACCGGGGAGCTGTTTTTT
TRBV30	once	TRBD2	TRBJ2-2	CAWTGGLAGTGELFF	TGTGCCTGGACGGGAGGACTAGCGGGAACCGGGGAGCTGTTTTTT
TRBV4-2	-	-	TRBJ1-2	CASSQANREGAGYTF	TGTGCCAGCAGCCAAGCCAACAGGGAAGGGGCTGGCTACACCTTC
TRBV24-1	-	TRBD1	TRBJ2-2	CATSARDRGITGELFF	TGTGCCACCAGTGCGAGGGACAGGGGTATAACCGGGGAGCTGTTTTTT
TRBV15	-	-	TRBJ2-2	CATTPTDTGELFF	TGTGCCACCACCCCGACAGACACCGGGGAGCTGTTTTTT
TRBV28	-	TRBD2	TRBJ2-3	CASSLFSGGTDTQYF	TGTGCCAGCAGTTTATTTAGCGGGGGAACAGATACGCAGTATTTT
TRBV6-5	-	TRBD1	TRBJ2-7	CASSRGQGSYEQYF	TGTGCCAGCAGTCGGGGACAGGGCTCCTACGAGCAGTACTTC
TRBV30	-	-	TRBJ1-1	CAWSAGGRTEAFF	TGTGCCTGGAGTGCAGGAGGGAGGACTGAAGCTTTCTTT